Each of the 12 T cell receptor beta chains below was sequenced from the same sample in a study of beta chain bispecific antibodies for T cell cancers. These receptors lack a known antigen. Expansion lasted two to four days, with either anti-CD3 antibody OKT3 or CD3/CD28 beads. MiXCR, applied by TCRdb to the 5' RACE reads, yields one record per CDR3 protein. The sample holds around 9,000 distinct CDR3 sequences; roughly 2.2% are singletons and the top ten take about 66%. Findings of the study overall: Normal T cells contributed less of the targeted TRBV signal than the leukemia cells did.

The sequencing here drew on T cells from a healthy donor cultured with Jurkat leukemia cells, taken from a culture containing an anti-CD19 bispecific antibody. Source of these receptors: a human donor in good health. Some clones in this sample may be carry-over from other donors' samples.

This clonotype was seen repeatedly, ten times or more. The rearrangement links TRBV6-1 to TRBJ1-6, with D hard to call. The CDR3 covers 16 residues. Trimming shortened V by 1 base and J by 8 bases, and 15 bases separated the two germline ends. Germline CDR1 and CDR2: MNHNS and SASEGT. CDR3 in amino acids: CASSEGRTVWDSPLHF. As DNA, the CDR3 is TGTGCCAGCAGTGAAGGGCGCACCGTATGGGATTCACCCCTCCACTTT.

In its sample, this clonotype was seen many times. V and J are TRBV6-5 and TRBJ1-1; D uncertain. CDR1 and CDR2 from the germline V gene are MNHEY and SVGAGI. The CDR3 extends over 17 amino acids. V was clipped by 4 bases and J by 3 bases, with 21 bases between them. The CDR3 spells CASSSSNTGRFYTEAFF. In nucleotides, the CDR3 is TGTGCCAGCAGTTCCTCCAACACCGGGAGGTTTTACACTGAAGCTTTCTTT.

This clonotype was counted many times. The rearrangement links TRBV12-3 or TRBV12-4 to TRBJ2-7; 8 nucleotides match TRBD1. The V gene end was trimmed by 5 bases and the J gene end by 7 bases; junction bases not matched to a gene: 10. The CDR3 has 14 amino acids. CDR3 nucleotide sequence: TGTGCCAGCAGTCCCGGGACAGGCTACGAGGAGCAGTACTTC. Protein: CASSPGTGYEEQYF.

Many counts were recorded for this clonotype. The chain uses TRBV5-6 and TRBJ1-1, with a tentative D call TRBD1 (5 bases). The length of the CDR3 is 14 residues. CDR1 and CDR2 (germline): SGHDT, YYEEEE. The V gene lost 0 bases and the J gene lost 1 base, with 7 bases spanning the gap. CDR3 sequence: CASSLAGTNTEAFF. CDR3 in DNA: TGTGCCAGCAGCTTGGCAGGGACGAACACTGAAGCTTTCTTT.

This clonotype appeared many times. This rearrangement joins TRBV7-9 to TRBJ2-7; D tentatively reads TRBD1 or TRBD2 (5 bases each). The germline gives CDR1 SEHNR, CDR2 FQNEAQ (reference sequence). V lost 6 bases to trimming and J lost 0 bases, with 15 bases between them. This CDR3 region has 15 residues. CDR3 DNA: TGTGCCAGCAGTTTACCTATTGGGACCTCCTACGAGCAGTACTTC. This codes for CASSLPIGTSYEQYF.

The chain combines TRBV3-1 with TRBJ2-1; weak D call: TRBD1 (6 bases). Germline loops: CDR1 LGHDT, CDR2 YNNKEL (reference sequence). V lost 6 bases to trimming and J lost 7 bases, with 16 bases between them. CDR3 length equals 14 residues. The CDR3: CASSKQGQENEQFF. CDR3 DNA sequence: TGTGCCAGCAGTAAGCAGGGGCAGGAAAATGAGCAGTTCTTC.

This clonotype was seen ten or more times. V usage is TRBV5-1 and J usage is TRBJ2-1; D unclear. The CDR3 spans 12 residues. The germline gives CDR1 SGHRS, CDR2 YFSETQ. Trimming removed 7 bases from V and 6 bases from J, with 11 bases in between. The CDR3 bases are TGCGCCAGCTCAGCGACATTCAATGAGCAGTTCTTC. It codes for CASSATFNEQFF.

Many counts were recorded for this clonotype. V is TRBV20-1 and J is TRBJ2-1; D possibly corresponds to TRBD1 (5 bases). Germline V gives CDR1 DFQATT, CDR2 SNEGSKA (reference sequence). CDR3 length: 16 residues. V lost 6 bases to trimming and J lost 8 bases, with 26 bases between them. The CDR3 reads CSAETLHEDINDEQFF. The CDR3 DNA is TGCAGTGCCGAAACACTACATGAGGACATTAACGATGAGCAGTTCTTC.

This clonotype occurred many times. J is TRBJ2-7 and V is TRBV6-5, with D possibly matching TRBD1 (5 bases). This CDR3 contains 13 residues. CDR1 is MNHEY, CDR2 SVGAGI, per germline. Trimming pared 5 bases from V and 3 bases from J, leaving 11 bases between. The CDR3 coding sequence is TGTGCCAGCAGTGGCGACAGCCTCTACGAGCAGTACTTC. Amino acids: CASSGDSLYEQYF.

This clonotype was counted many times. This chain uses TRBV28 with TRBJ1-2; 7 bases agree with TRBD1. J was trimmed by 1 base and V by 5 bases; bases with no gene match: 7. The CDR3 extends over 15 amino acids. Germline CDR1 and CDR2: MDHEN and SYDVKM. CDR3 region: CASSPPGTDNYGYTF. CDR3 in DNA: TGTGCCAGCAGTCCCCCCGGGACAGATAACTATGGCTACACCTTC.

This clonotype was observed at least ten times. This chain uses TRBV6-5 with TRBJ2-5, with D possibly being TRBD2 (7 bases). Germline loops: CDR1 MNHEY, CDR2 SVGAGI. The CDR3 totals 15 residues. Trimming took off 5 bases at V and 5 bases at J, with 18 bases between the two ends. The CDR3 DNA sequence: TGTGCCAGCAGTAGGGGGACTACCTCCGGGGAGACCCAGTACTTC. Amino acid sequence: CASSRGTTSGETQYF.

This clonotype has a count of ten or more. The chain employs TRBV7-2 and TRBJ1-2; D is perhaps TRBD1 (5 bases). The germline V gene encodes CDR1 SGHTA and CDR2 FQGNSA. Between the trimmed V and J ends, which lost 0 bases and 3 bases, there was a span of 11 bases. This CDR3 comprises 15 residues. The chain's CDR3 is CASSLAGGDYYGYTF. CDR3 DNA: TGTGCCAGCAGCTTAGCGGGAGGGGACTACTATGGCTACACCTTC.